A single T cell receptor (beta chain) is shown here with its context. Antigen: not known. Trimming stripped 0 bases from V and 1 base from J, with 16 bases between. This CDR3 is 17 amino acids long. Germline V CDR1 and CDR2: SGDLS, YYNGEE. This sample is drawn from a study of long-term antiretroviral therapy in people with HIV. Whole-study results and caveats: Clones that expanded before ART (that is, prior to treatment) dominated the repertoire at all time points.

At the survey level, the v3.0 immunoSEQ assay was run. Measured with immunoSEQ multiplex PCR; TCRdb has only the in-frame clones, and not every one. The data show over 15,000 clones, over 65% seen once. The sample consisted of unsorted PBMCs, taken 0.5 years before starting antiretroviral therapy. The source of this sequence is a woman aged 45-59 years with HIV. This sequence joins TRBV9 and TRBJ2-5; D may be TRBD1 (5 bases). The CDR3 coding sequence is TGTGCCAGCAGCGTAGCTACGGCCAAGACAGCCCAAGAGACCCAGTACTTC. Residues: CASSVATAKTAQETQYF.